The 7 T cell receptor beta chains reported below all come from one sample, sequenced in a study of blood T cell repertoires in COVID-19. Generated by immunoSEQ multiplex PCR, the TCRdb table keeps only in-frame clones and is missing some. In the table there are tens of thousands of clones, roughly 87% of which are singletons. The specimen was peripheral blood. All receptors come from a woman of 80 years or more with COVID-19, enrolled during active disease.

This rearrangement joins TRBV9 to TRBJ2-1, with 8 bases that match TRBD1. CDR1 is SGDLS and CDR2 is YYNGEE in the germline V gene. Trimming at V came to 7 bases and at J to 1 base, leaving 10 bases not matched to a gene. There are 16 residues in the CDR3. In nucleotides, the CDR3 is TGTGCCAGCGCCGGTGACAGGGGATGGTCCTACAATGAGCAGTTCTTC. This sequence encodes CASAGDRGWSYNEQFF. Complete variable domain (other parts from reference TRBV9 and TRBJ2-1): DSGVTQTPKHLITATGQRVTLRCSPRSGDLSVYWYQQSLDQGLQFLIQYYNGEERAKGNILERFSAQQFPDLHSELNLSSLELGDSALYFCASAGDRGWSYNEQFFGPGTRLTVL.

V and J are TRBV5-6 and TRBJ1-6; possible D gene TRBD1, 5 bases. V lost 0 bases to trimming and J lost 8 bases, with 12 bases between them. The CDR3 consists of 15 residues. The germline V gene encodes CDR1 SGHDT and CDR2 YYEEEE. The CDR3, as DNA: TGTGCCAGCAGCTTGGTCTCAGGGTGGGATTCACCCCTCCACTTT. This codes for CASSLVSGWDSPLHF.

The chain is built from TRBV12-5 and TRBJ1-1; D is perhaps TRBD1 (6 bases). Germline values: CDR1 LGHNT, CDR2 FRNRAP. The V end was cut by 6 bases, the J end by 0 bases, with 11 bases between. This CDR3 is built from 14 residues. The DNA of the CDR3 is TGTGCTAGTGGCCCCAGGGGCTTGAACACTGAAGCTTTCTTT. It codes for CASGPRGLNTEAFF. The full variable domain, its missing parts supplied by reference TRBV12-5 and TRBJ1-1, is DARVTQTPRHKVTEMGQEVTMRCQPILGHNTVFWYRQTMMQGLELLAYFRNRAPLDDSGMPKDRFSAEMPDATLATLKIQPSEPRDSAVYFCASGPRGLNTEAFFGQGTRLTVV.

The chain links TRBV7-9 to TRBJ1-2; 10 bases are shared with TRBD1. Trimming took 0 bases from V and 4 from J; bases not matched to a gene: 2. Germline V gives CDR1 SEHNR, CDR2 FQNEAQ (reference sequence). The CDR3 extends over 15 amino acids. The CDR3 DNA reads TGTGCCAGCAGCTTAGCCAGGGACAGGGGCTATGGCTACACCTTC. Protein: CASSLARDRGYGYTF.

The chain combines TRBV6-6 with TRBJ2-4; either TRBD1 or TRBD2 may supply D (6 bases each). The CDR3 is 13 residues long. From germline, CDR1 is MNHNY and CDR2 SVGAGI (reference sequence). V lost 5 bases and J 8 bases, leaving 13 bases between the germline ends. This CDR3 reads CASSRQEGHIQYF. CDR3 sequence (DNA): TGTGCCAGCAGTCGACAGGAGGGGCACATTCAGTACTTC.

The rearrangement joins TRBV27 to TRBJ2-7, with 7 nucleotides matching TRBD2. This CDR3 contains 14 residues. Germline V gives CDR1 MNHEY, CDR2 SMNVEV (reference sequence). With V trimmed by 5 bases and J by 0 bases, 4 bases remained unmatched. The CDR3 DNA sequence: TGTGCCAGCAGTCTCCGGGACTACTCCTACGAGCAGTACTTC. It encodes CASSLRDYSYEQYF.

This clone was recorded only once. The V call is TRBV7-8, the J call TRBJ2-3; 8 bases are a match to TRBD2. The ends lost 5 bases at V and 1 base at J; junction bases unmatched: 11. The germline gives CDR1 SGHVS, CDR2 FQNEAQ. This CDR3 region has 17 residues. The CDR3 spells CASSLFLRGGRTDTQYF. The CDR3 nucleotides are TGTGCCAGCAGCCTCTTCCTTCGGGGGGGCCGCACAGATACGCAGTATTTT.